This T cell receptor beta chain was profiled in a study of cytomegalovirus exposure and HLA in healthy donors. Study results and limitations: CMV antigen specificity of a few CMV-associated chains was confirmed in vitro. There were some public TCRs occurring in many donors, but most TCR sequences were rare.

Worth noting for this clone: The antigen is not known.

A multiplex PCR was run with 60 Vbeta primers and 13 Jbeta primers. The method was immunoSEQ multiplex PCR; TCRdb's version includes in-frame clones alone and lacks a portion of them. The sample lists 85,000 to 90,000 clones, approximately 90% occurring once. Germline CDR1 MNHNY, CDR2 SVGAGI (reference sequence). The CDR3 length is 14 residues. The ends were cut back, 2 bases at V and 9 bases at J, with 14 bases in the middle. The rearrangement uses TRBV6-6 and TRBJ1-5; D unclear. The sequencing sample was made of PBMCs. The receptor was isolated from a man aged 18 to 35 in good health and CMV-seronegative. In nucleotides, the CDR3 is TGTGCCAGCAGTTACGGGTTCGAGGATGGGCCCCAGCATTTT. Amino acid sequence: CASSYGFEDGPQHF.